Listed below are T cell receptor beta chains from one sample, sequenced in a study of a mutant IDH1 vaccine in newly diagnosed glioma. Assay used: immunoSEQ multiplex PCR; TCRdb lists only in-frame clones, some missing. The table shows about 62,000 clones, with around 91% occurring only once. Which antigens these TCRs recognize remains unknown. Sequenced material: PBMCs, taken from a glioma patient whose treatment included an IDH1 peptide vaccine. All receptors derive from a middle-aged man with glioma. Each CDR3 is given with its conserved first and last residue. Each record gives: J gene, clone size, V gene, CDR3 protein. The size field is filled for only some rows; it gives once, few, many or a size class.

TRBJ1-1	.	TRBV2	CASSGEGSTEAFF
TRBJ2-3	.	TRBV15	CATSRRGGAGTDTQYF
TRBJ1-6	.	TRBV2	CASSEAPFGAPLHF
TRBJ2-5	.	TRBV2	CASRRETQYF
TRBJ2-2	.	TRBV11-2	CASSSSVGRSGELFF
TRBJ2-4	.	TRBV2	CASKRGGLTTGNIQYF
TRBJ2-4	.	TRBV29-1	CSALFQGWIQYF
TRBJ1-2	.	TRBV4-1	CASSPRQGANYGYTF
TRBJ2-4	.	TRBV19	CASSAGTNNKNIQYF
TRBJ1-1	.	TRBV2	CASRQDRGMNTEAFF
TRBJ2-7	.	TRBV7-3	CASSLTGSGYEQYF
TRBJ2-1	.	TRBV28	CATSPWEGAPYNEQFF
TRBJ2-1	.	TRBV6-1	CASSEDWGGRLNEQFF
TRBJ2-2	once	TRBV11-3	CASSLVRGTGELFF
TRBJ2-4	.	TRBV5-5	CASSLSFAKNIQYF
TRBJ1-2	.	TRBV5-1	CASSPSGTGGDGYTF
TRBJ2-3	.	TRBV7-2	CASSLRTEPYDTQYF
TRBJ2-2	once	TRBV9	CASSATGELFF
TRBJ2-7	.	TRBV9	CASSALAGGTYEQYF
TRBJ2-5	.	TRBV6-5	CASSYELAGEGEQYF
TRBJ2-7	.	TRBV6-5	CASSYSWGASNEQYF
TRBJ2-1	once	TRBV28	CASRAPAGVSLHGEQFF
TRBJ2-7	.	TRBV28	CASNNDRGYEQYF
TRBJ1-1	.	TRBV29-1	CSVDKGTNTEAFF
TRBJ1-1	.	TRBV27	CASNTRGGIGTEAFF
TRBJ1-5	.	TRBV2	CASGGNQPQHF
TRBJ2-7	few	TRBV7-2	CASSASGGSSYEQYF
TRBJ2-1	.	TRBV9	CASSEGLARDEQFF
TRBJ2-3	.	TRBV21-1	CASSKLLAGNQADTQYF
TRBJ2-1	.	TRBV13	CASSLVPSRGQGWNEQFF
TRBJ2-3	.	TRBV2	CASSEVGTSGFDTQYF
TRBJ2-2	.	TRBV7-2	CASSLLGLAGDSWELFF
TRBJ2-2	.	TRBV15	CATSWSGLAGNTGELFF
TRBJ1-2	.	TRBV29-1	CSVDTGSYGYAF
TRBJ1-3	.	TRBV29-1	CSVNGVGNTIYF
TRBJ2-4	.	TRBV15	CATSRGAGSKNIQYF
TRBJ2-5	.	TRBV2	CASGWDETQYF
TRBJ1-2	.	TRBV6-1	CASSASGRYGYTF
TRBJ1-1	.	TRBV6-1	CASSETGGRGTEAFF
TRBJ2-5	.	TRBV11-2	CASSLQDLQETQYF
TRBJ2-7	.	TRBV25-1	CASSGPGQGYEQYF
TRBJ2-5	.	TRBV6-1	CASSEPGRQETQYF
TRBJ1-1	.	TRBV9	CASSGVNTEAFF
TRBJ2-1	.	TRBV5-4	CASSLAGSHNEQFF
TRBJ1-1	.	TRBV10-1	CASSESQGQNEAFF
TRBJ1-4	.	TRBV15	CATSRGQGNEKLFF
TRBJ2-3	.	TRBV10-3	CAFSGSGTTDTQYF
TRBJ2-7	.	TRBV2	CASQRGGTYEQYF
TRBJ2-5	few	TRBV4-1	CASSQKGQGIGETQYF
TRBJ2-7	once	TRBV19	CASSPQAGYEQYF